This T cell receptor beta chain was identified in a study of blood T cell repertoires in COVID-19. Across the study: There were acute and convalescent COVID-19 samples, and they came from the United States, Italy and Spain.

This study enrolled people aged 18 to 89 from around 25 US geographic areas. Allocation to cohorts depended on clinical history reported by the participants. This clone was picked up a small number of times. Germline loops: CDR1 LNHDA, CDR2 SQIVND (reference sequence). The CDR3 runs 15 residues. Trimming cost V 9 bases and J 6 bases, with 21 bases left between them. Here immunoSEQ multiplex PCR was the method, and the copy in TCRdb shows in-frame clones only, minus some. The repertoire includes 300,000 to 400,000 clones, 80% to 90% of them detected once, and 3.5% to 4.5% sits in the top ten. Material for sequencing was PBMCs or T cells enriched from blood (not recorded which). This TCR was recovered from a woman between 40 and 50 years old with acute COVID-19. The V gene is TRBV19, the J gene TRBJ1-3, with TRBD1 as a possible D gene (5 bases). This CDR3 is CASRDFQYSENTIYF. CDR3 bases: TGTGCCAGCCGGGACTTCCAATACTCGGAAAACACCATATATTTT.